Below are 14 T cell receptor beta chains sequenced from a single sample in a study of blood T cell repertoires in COVID-19. The repertoire was sequenced with immunoSEQ multiplex PCR; TCRdb's copy has only in-frame clones and lacks some. The sample has under 70,000 clones; approximately 80% are singletons. The specimen sequenced was peripheral blood. The receptors were sampled from a man in his sixties with acute or convalescent COVID-19.

The V call is TRBV27, the J call TRBJ2-3, with 11 bases matching TRBD2. This CDR3 spans 15 amino acids. Germline V gene lookup returns CDR1 MNHEY and CDR2 SMNVEV (reference sequence). The J segment lost 6 bases and the V segment lost 8 bases, leaving 10 bases of the junction unmatched. CDR3 residues: CASLRLAGISDTQYF. In nucleotides, the CDR3 is TGTGCCAGCCTTCGACTAGCGGGAATATCGGATACGCAGTATTTT.

The chain joins TRBV3-1 (or the pseudogene TRBV3-2) to TRBJ1-2; 8 positions agree with TRBD1. CDR3 length equals 14 residues. Germline CDR1 is LGHDT and CDR2 is YNNKEL (reference sequence). The junction had 7 bases not matched to a gene; V was cut back by 2 bases and J by 8 bases. CDR3 sequence reads: CASSQSTGEKGYTF. The CDR3 nucleotides are TGTGCCAGCAGCCAATCGACAGGGGAAAAAGGCTACACCTTC.

The chain joins TRBV5-1 to TRBJ2-1; D might be TRBD1 (5 bases). The V end was cut by 4 bases, the J end by 7 bases, with 6 bases between. The CDR3 is 11 amino acids. CDR1 and CDR2 from the germline V gene are SGHRS and YFSETQ. Written as DNA, the CDR3 is TGCGCCAGCAGCGACAGTAATGAGCAGTTCTTC. Its translation is CASSDSNEQFF.

This clone was observed once. The CDR3 here is CASGESPLYEQYF. The DNA for the CDR3 is TGTGCCAGCGGGGAGTCCCCCCTCTACGAGCAGTACTTC. The V call is TRBV28, the J call TRBJ2-7, with D tentatively TRBD2 (5 bases). In germline, CDR1 is MDHEN, CDR2 SYDVKM. The CDR3 runs to 13 residues. V was clipped by 8 bases and J by 3 bases, with 14 bases between them.

Only a few counts were recorded for this clone. The chain joins TRBV12-3 or TRBV12-4 to TRBJ2-3; tentatively, D is TRBD2 (5 bases). V was cut by 2 bases and J by 10 bases, with 13 bases left in between. The CDR3 sequence is 13 residues long. CDR3 coding DNA: TGTGCCAGCAGTTTATCTCGGACGGGGTCGCAGTATTTT. Translating gives CASSLSRTGSQYF.

The rearrangement links TRBV10-3 to TRBJ1-1; 11 nucleotides line up with TRBD1. CDR1 ENHRY and CDR2 SYGVKD come from the germline V gene. Trimming at V came to 0 bases and at J to 4 bases, leaving 7 bases not matched to a gene. This CDR3 contains 17 residues. The CDR3 nucleotides are TGTGCCATCAGTGAGTCAACGTCCGGGACAGGGGGCACTGAAGCTTTCTTT. Residues: CAISESTSGTGGTEAFF.

The chain carries TRBV24-1 and TRBJ2-3, with 8 bases fitting TRBD1. The CDR3 runs to 16 residues. Germline values: CDR1 KGHDR, CDR2 SFDVKD. J lost 4 bases, V lost 5 bases, and 10 bases had no gene match. CDR3 sequence (DNA): TGTGCCACCAGTGGGGGGGACAGGTCGCTCTCAGATACGCAGTATTTT. Protein product: CATSGGDRSLSDTQYF.

The chain uses TRBV4-3 and TRBJ1-5; no firm D call. CDR1 and CDR2 from the germline V gene are LGHNA and YSLEER. V lost 0 bases, J lost 8 bases, and 8 bases lay in between. This CDR3 has 13 amino acids. The CDR3 DNA reads TGCGCCAGCAGCCAAGATATCGAGAAGCCCCAGCATTTT. It translates to CASSQDIEKPQHF.

The genes are TRBV28 and TRBJ1-5; D unclear. The CDR3 has 13 residues. The germline V gene encodes CDR1 MDHEN and CDR2 SYDVKM. V was trimmed by 1 base and J by 5 bases, leaving 6 bases between them. The CDR3 DNA reads as TGTGCCAGCAGTTTATACGGAGATCAGCCCCAGCATTTT. Translated: CASSLYGDQPQHF. The variable domain in full, completed from reference TRBV28 and TRBJ1-5, reads DVKVTQSSRYLVKRTGEKVFLECVQDMDHENMFWYRQDPGLGLRLIYFSYDVKMKEKGDIPEGYSVSREKKERFSLILESASTNQTSMYLCASSLYGDQPQHFGDGTRLSIL.

J is TRBJ2-1 and V is TRBV11-2, with 9 bases lining up with TRBD2. J was trimmed by 15 bases and V by 3 bases; bases with no gene match: 18. The CDR3 consists of 16 residues. Germline-derived CDR1 and CDR2 are SGHAT and FQNNGV. CDR3 sequence reads: CASSFGRLRIAGVVFF. The DNA for the CDR3 is TGTGCCAGCAGCTTCGGACGGCTTAGGATAGCGGGAGTGGTGTTCTTC.

The CDR3 protein is CASSKPEDRSGANVLTF. The CDR3 DNA is TGTGCCAGCAGCAAACCGGAGGACCGGAGTGGGGCCAACGTCCTGACTTTC. The chain combines TRBV21-1 with TRBJ2-6; the table gives TRBD2 as D, unverified against the DNA. TRBV21-1 is an annotated pseudogene. The CDR3 has 17 residues.

The rearrangement joins TRBV10-3 to TRBJ2-1; TRBD2 aligns across 12 bases. V lost 4 bases, J lost 9 bases, and 4 bases stayed unmatched. Germline loops: CDR1 ENHRY, CDR2 SYGVKD. CDR3 length equals 14 residues. Written as DNA, the CDR3 is TGTGCCATCAGTGGCCTAGCGGGAGGGGCTGAGCAGTTCTTC. Its protein is CAISGLAGGAEQFF.

This clone was observed once. The gene calls are TRBV6-1 and TRBJ1-2; 11 nucleotides align to TRBD1. The CDR3 is 14 amino acids. V was pared by 3 bases and J by 8 bases, with 5 bases of the junction left unmatched. Germline V CDR1 and CDR2: MNHNS, SASEGT. The CDR3 protein is CASSEGQGGRGYTF. The CDR3 DNA sequence: TGTGCCAGCAGTGAGGGACAGGGGGGCCGAGGCTACACCTTC.

The CDR3 here is CASSDRLAGGVEQFF. CDR3 coding DNA: TGCGCCAGCAGTGATCGTTTAGCGGGAGGGGTAGAGCAGTTCTTC. The J gene is TRBJ2-1, the V gene TRBV10-2; 11 bases are a match to TRBD2. The germline V gene has CDR1 WSHSY and CDR2 SAAADI. V lost 3 bases and J lost 10; bases outside the gene matches: 8. This CDR3 spans 15 amino acids.